This T cell receptor beta chain appears in the sequencing data of a study of T cell changes during pregnancy in multiple sclerosis. The CDR3 loop spans 14 amino acids. Germline V gene data show CDR1 as GTSNPN and CDR2 as SVGIG (reference sequence). The junction had 6 bases not matched to a gene; V was cut back by 4 bases and J by 1 base. TCRdb's table, derived via immunoSEQ multiplex PCR, lists solely in-frame clones and lacks some. In the table there are about 75,000 clones, just over 90% of which are singletons. The chain employs TRBV30 and TRBJ1-1; 7 bases map to TRBD1. Sequences were derived from CD4+ T cells from peripheral blood mononuclear cells, sampled before pregnancy. The sequence derives from a female donor with multiple sclerosis, enrolled in a pregnancy study. The CDR3 here is CAWTPTGRNTEAFF. The CDR3 DNA is TGTGCCTGGACCCCGACAGGGCGGAACACTGAAGCTTTCTTT. Full variable domain (remainder filled in from reference TRBV30 and TRBJ1-1): SQTIHQWPATLVQPVGSPLSLECTVEGTSNPNLYWYRQAAGRGLQLLFYSVGIGQISSEVPQNLSASRPQDRQFILSSKKLLLSDSGFYLCAWTPTGRNTEAFFGQGTRLTVV.